One sample yielded the 30 T cell receptor beta chains listed below, sequenced in a study of shared clonotypes between healthy human individuals (dated by TCRdb to 2020 to 2021). The library was made by the immunoSEQ multiplex PCR assay. The table was pulled from immuneACCESS by TCRdb, which kept in-frame rearrangements only. Such tables lose some clones; where checked, under half of the loss comes from unresolved V genes, and the rest has no known cause. This sample gives around 2,000,000 clones in total; 85% to 95% of them show up just once. The leading ten clones occupy around 1.1% of the sample. CD8 naive samples were obtained by positive selection for CCR7 among CD45RO-negative cells, yielding a CD45RA+CCR7+ population from which TemRA cells were excluded. The specimen was naive CD8+ T cells sorted from blood. This specimen's cell subset or site label, interpreted: CD45RA+CCR7+. Source of these receptors: a man younger than 30 in good health.

The chain has TRBV11-2 and TRBJ1-2; no firm D call. The CDR3 consists of 14 residues. The V and J ends lost 5 bases and 1 base respectively, with 11 bases between them. The germline V gene encodes CDR1 SGHAT and CDR2 FQNNGV. The CDR3 protein is CASSPGEVNYGYTF. The CDR3 bases are TGTGCCAGCAGCCCCGGGGAGGTTAACTATGGCTACACCTTC. The complete variable domain, with remaining parts taken from reference TRBV11-2 and TRBJ1-2, reads EAGVAQSPRYKIIEKRQSVAFWCNPISGHATLYWYQQILGQGPKLLIQFQNNGVVDDSQLPKDRFSAERLKGVDSTLKIQPAKLEDSAVYLCASSPGEVNYGYTFGSGTRLTVV.

V and J are TRBV6-6 and TRBJ2-2; D is possibly TRBD2 (5 bases). CDR3 size: 15 residues. Germline values: CDR1 MNHNY, CDR2 SVGAGI (reference sequence). Trimming left V 7 bases short and J 1 base short, with 13 bases between. CDR3 region: CASTSEGLNTGELFF. The CDR3 nucleotides are TGTGCCAGCACTTCTGAGGGATTGAACACCGGGGAGCTGTTTTTT.

This clone occurred a few times. The chain joins TRBV4-1 to TRBJ1-5; no reliable D call. V shed 0 bases and J shed 4 bases, with 13 bases lying between them. CDR1 is MGHRA, CDR2 YSYEKL, per germline. CDR3 size: 16 residues. This chain's CDR3 is CASSQDLSYLNQPQHF. The DNA for the CDR3 is TGCGCCAGCAGCCAAGACCTCTCGTACCTTAATCAGCCCCAGCATTTT.

This clone has just one count. The J gene is TRBJ2-2, the V gene TRBV4-1, with 7 bases matching TRBD1. CDR3 length equals 15 residues. Germline CDR1 and CDR2: MGHRA and YSYEKL. V trimming: 7 bases; J trimming: 2 bases; junction bases outside the gene matches: 7. The CDR3 is CASTEDRANTGELFF. The CDR3, as DNA: TGCGCCAGCACCGAAGACAGGGCTAACACCGGGGAGCTGTTTTTT.

As to this clone: The sample carries other DNA sequences with the same CDR3. The V gene is TRBV7-9, the J gene TRBJ2-5, with D perhaps TRBD1 (5 bases). The V gene lost 6 bases and the J gene lost 2 bases, with 10 bases spanning the gap. The CDR3 loop spans 13 amino acids. Germline V gives CDR1 SEHNR, CDR2 FQNEAQ (reference sequence). CDR3 nucleotide sequence: TGTGCCAGCAGTCCTACAGGACAAGAGACCCAGTACTTC. Translation gives CASSPTGQETQYF. The full variable domain, rest sourced from reference TRBV7-9 and TRBJ2-5, is DTGVSQNPRHKITKRGQNVTFRCDPISEHNRLYWYRQTLGQGPEFLTYFQNEAQLEKSRLLSDRFSAERPKGSFSTLEIQRTEQGDSAMYLCASSPTGQETQYFGPGTRLLVL.

The rearrangement uses TRBV4-1 and TRBJ1-2, with D possibly matching TRBD1 (6 bases). Trimming cost V 0 bases and J 3 bases, with 32 bases left between them. CDR1 and CDR2 from the germline V gene are MGHRA and YSYEKL. The length of the CDR3 is 22 residues. The CDR3 DNA follows: TGCGCCAGCAGCCAAGATTACCGGGCGGGGGCCATTCCCTCTCCCTCTTACTATGGCTACACCTTC. As protein: CASSQDYRAGAIPSPSYYGYTF.

The V call is TRBV6-5, the J call TRBJ2-7; the D is unclear. V was cut by 0 bases and J by 3 bases, with 9 bases left in between. CDR1 MNHEY and CDR2 SVGAGI come from the germline V gene. The CDR3 covers 14 residues. The CDR3 here is CASSYSSGNYEQYF. The CDR3 DNA follows: TGTGCCAGCAGTTACTCATCAGGAAACTACGAGCAGTACTTC.

J is TRBJ2-1 and V is TRBV6-5; possible D gene TRBD2, 7 bases. CDR3 length: 16 amino acids. CDR1 MNHEY and CDR2 SVGAGI come from the germline V gene. V lost 0 bases to trimming and J lost 4 bases, with 13 bases between them. As DNA, the CDR3 is TGTGCCAGCAGTTACTCGGGGAGGGGGGGTTACAATGAGCAGTTCTTC. Its protein is CASSYSGRGGYNEQFF.

The V gene is TRBV4-3, the J gene TRBJ2-7; D perhaps matches TRBD1 (5 bases). Between the trimmed V and J ends, which lost 1 base and 1 base, there was a span of 8 bases. There are 14 residues in the CDR3. Germline values: CDR1 LGHNA, CDR2 YSLEER. The CDR3 DNA reads TGCGCCAGCAGCCAAGTACAGGCGTCCTACGAGCAGTACTTC. Translating gives CASSQVQASYEQYF.

The CDR3 protein is CASSFSVPGAVYEQYF. The CDR3 nucleotides read TGTGCCAGCAGTTTTTCTGTCCCGGGGGCTGTCTACGAGCAGTACTTC. The chain recombines TRBV27 with TRBJ2-7, with D perhaps being TRBD1 or TRBD2 (6 bases each). The CDR3 length is 16 residues. Looked up from germline, CDR1 is MNHEY and CDR2 is SMNVEV (reference sequence). V lost 3 bases and J lost 3, with 18 bases in between.

The CDR3 spells CASSLISGDNSPLHF. DNA of the CDR3: TGTGCCAGCAGCTTAATTTCAGGAGATAATTCACCCCTCCACTTT. The gene calls are TRBV7-9 and TRBJ1-6; D unclear. The V and J ends lost 2 bases and 5 bases respectively, with 10 bases between them. Germline CDR1 is SEHNR and CDR2 is FQNEAQ (reference sequence). The CDR3 has 15 amino acids.

The chain has TRBV5-6 and TRBJ1-5; possible D gene TRBD1, 6 bases. Between the trimmed V and J ends, which lost 4 bases and 9 bases, there was a span of 23 bases. The germline V gene encodes CDR1 SGHDT and CDR2 YYEEEE. The CDR3 totals 16 residues. DNA of the CDR3: TGTGCCAGCAGCGTGCGGGGAGGGACCTTCAGGGGGCCCCAGCATTTT. Its translation: CASSVRGGTFRGPQHF.

The rearrangement links TRBV2 to TRBJ1-4; D is ambiguous. This CDR3 spans 14 amino acids. V lost 3 bases, J lost 1 base, and 6 bases lay in between. The germline V gene encodes CDR1 SNHLY and CDR2 FYNNEI. This CDR3 reads CASSDWGTNEKLFF. CDR3 DNA: TGTGCCAGCAGTGACTGGGGAACTAATGAAAAACTGTTTTTT.

Of note for this clone: One end of the junction varies from germline; a read error may be responsible. V is TRBV9 and J is TRBJ2-2; no firm D call. The CDR3 sequence is 14 residues long. Germline CDR1 and CDR2: SGDLS and YYNGEE. The CDR3 DNA sequence: TGTGCCAGCAGCGTAGGGGCCGCCACCAGGGAGCTGTTTTTT. Translating gives CASSVGAATRELFF.

To note about this clone: The sample contains more than one DNA sequence encoding this CDR3. This chain joins TRBV7-9 and TRBJ2-1; 9 positions agree with TRBD1. The CDR3 covers 14 residues. Germline trimming cut 2 bases from V and 7 bases from J; bases unmatched to any gene: 3. Germline V gene data show CDR1 as SEHNR and CDR2 as FQNEAQ (reference sequence). The CDR3 DNA reads TGTGCCAGCAGCTTAACGACAGGGGGAAATGAGCAGTTCTTC. It yields the protein CASSLTTGGNEQFF.

The CDR3 DNA is TGCGCCAGCAGCCTAGCCTCGGGGCAACCTAACTATGGCTACACCTTC. Translated: CASSLASGQPNYGYTF. The chain uses TRBV4-3 and TRBJ1-2, with D tentatively TRBD1 (5 bases). CDR1 LGHNA and CDR2 YSLEER come from the germline V gene. The CDR3 is 16 amino acids. Between the trimmed V and J ends, which lost 4 bases and 0 bases, there was a span of 15 bases.

V gene TRBV5-4 combines with J gene TRBJ1-1; 10 nucleotides align to TRBD1. The CDR3 has 16 residues. V shed 0 bases, J shed 4 bases, and the junction held 6 bases outside the gene matches. Germline CDR1 SGHNT, CDR2 YYREEE (reference sequence). The CDR3 bases are TGTGCCAGCAGCTTGGCCGGGACAGGGGCGGGCACTGAAGCTTTCTTT. It specifies CASSLAGTGAGTEAFF.

The chain employs TRBV28 and TRBJ2-1, with unresolved D. Germline V lookup: CDR1 MDHEN, CDR2 SYDVKM. The CDR3 runs to 15 residues. Trimming removed 1 base at V and 4 bases at J, with 11 bases between. This chain's CDR3 is CASSLFDLPYNEQFF. The CDR3 coding sequence is TGTGCCAGCAGTTTATTTGACCTTCCTTACAATGAGCAGTTCTTC.

V gene TRBV2 combines with J gene TRBJ2-5, with 9 bases aligning to TRBD1. The length of the CDR3 is 15 residues. The germline V gene encodes CDR1 SNHLY and CDR2 FYNNEI. Losses at the gene ends were 7 bases for V and 5 bases for J; bases not matched to a gene: 11. CDR3 amino acids: CASTVVQGAVETQYF. The CDR3 DNA reads as TGTGCCAGCACCGTCGTACAGGGGGCGGTGGAGACCCAGTACTTC.

The chain recombines TRBV5-1 with TRBJ2-1; the match to TRBD2 covers 10 bases. Germline-derived CDR1 and CDR2 are SGHRS and YFSETQ. There are 15 residues in the CDR3. The trim removed 7 bases at V and 5 bases at J, leaving 9 bases unmatched. The CDR3 loop reads CASRIASGRDNEQFF. The CDR3 DNA is TGCGCCAGCCGGATAGCTAGCGGGAGAGACAATGAGCAGTTCTTC.

The chain employs TRBV29-1 and TRBJ2-7, with 10 bases matching TRBD1. V lost 6 bases, J lost 6 bases, and 11 bases stayed unmatched. Germline V lookup: CDR1 SQVTM, CDR2 ANQGSEA. This CDR3 region has 14 residues. The CDR3 loop is CSVVRDRGASEQYF. DNA for the CDR3: TGCAGCGTAGTTCGGGACAGGGGAGCCTCCGAGCAGTACTTC.

The genes are TRBV28 and TRBJ2-2; TRBD1 is a possible D gene (7 bases). Germline CDR1 MDHEN, CDR2 SYDVKM. V was cut by 10 bases and J by 7 bases, with 16 bases left in between. This CDR3 has 13 amino acids. CDR3: CAISQGGIGELFF. The CDR3 DNA sequence: TGTGCCATCTCCCAGGGGGGAATCGGGGAGCTGTTTTTT.

This sequence joins TRBV30 and TRBJ1-6; TRBD1 might be the D (5 bases). The germline gives CDR1 GTSNPN, CDR2 SVGIG (reference sequence). V lost 5 bases and J lost 5, with 13 bases in between. The CDR3 spans 14 residues. CDR3 loop: CAWGDGVDNSPLHF. In nucleotides, the CDR3 is TGTGCCTGGGGGGACGGAGTGGATAATTCACCCCTCCACTTT.

This rearrangement joins TRBV4-2 to TRBJ2-7; TRBD1 agrees at 8 bases. Germline CDR1 reads LGHNA; CDR2 reads YNFKEQ. V was pared by 3 bases and J by 6 bases, with 10 bases of the junction left unmatched. This CDR3 spans 15 amino acids. The CDR3 loop reads CASSHYYGQGSEQYF. DNA for the CDR3: TGTGCCAGCAGCCATTACTACGGACAGGGCAGCGAGCAGTACTTC.

The DNA of the CDR3 is TGTGCCAGCAGCTTGGGAGGGAGTGAGTACGATGAGCAGTTCTTC. It encodes CASSLGGSEYDEQFF. V gene TRBV5-4 combines with J gene TRBJ2-1, with D possibly matching TRBD2 (5 bases). The V end was cut by 0 bases, the J end by 8 bases, with 15 bases between. This CDR3 has 15 amino acids. Per the germline V gene, CDR1 is SGHNT and CDR2 is YYREEE (reference sequence).

V and J are TRBV11-1 and TRBJ2-7, with D uncertain. Germline CDR1 and CDR2: SGHAT and FQDESV (reference sequence). The ends were cut back, 2 bases at V and 1 base at J, with 6 bases in the middle. The CDR3 totals 13 residues. The CDR3 region is CASSLRQSYEQYF. The CDR3 nucleotides are TGTGCCAGCAGCTTACGGCAGTCCTACGAGCAGTACTTC.

This clone has only one observation. The gene calls are TRBV27 and TRBJ2-7; 9 bases map to TRBD1. This CDR3 contains 15 residues. Germline CDR1 MNHEY, CDR2 SMNVEV (reference sequence). V was clipped by 5 bases and J by 2 bases; unmatched bases: 7. The CDR3 region is CASSLGTGLTYEQYF. As DNA, the CDR3 is TGTGCCAGCAGTCTAGGGACAGGGCTCACCTACGAGCAGTACTTC.

This clone has more than one count but fewer than ten. The chain links TRBV6-6 to TRBJ2-7; a weak D match, TRBD1 (5 bases). Germline V gene lookup returns CDR1 MNHNY and CDR2 SVGAGI (reference sequence). The CDR3 runs 14 residues. V gave up 2 bases and J gave up 0 bases, with 8 bases separating them. The CDR3 nucleotides read TGTGCCAGCAGTTACGGGCAGGGCTCCTACGAGCAGTACTTC. This encodes CASSYGQGSYEQYF.

Comment on this clone: Other DNA sequences in the same sample also yield this CDR3. This chain joins TRBV9 and TRBJ2-3; the D is unclear. The CDR3 length is 14 residues. Germline V CDR1 and CDR2: SGDLS, YYNGEE. V lost 0 bases to trimming and J lost 0 bases, with 5 bases between them. The CDR3 region is CASSVVGSTDTQYF. In DNA form, the CDR3 reads TGTGCCAGCAGCGTAGTTGGGAGCACAGATACGCAGTATTTT.

This clone came up once. This specimen includes other DNA sequences encoding the same CDR3. The chain carries TRBV20-1 and TRBJ2-7; D is possibly TRBD2 (5 bases). V was pared by 5 bases and J by 4 bases, with 6 bases between. Germline CDR1 and CDR2: DFQATT and SNEGSKA (reference sequence). This CDR3 has 10 amino acids. The CDR3 DNA reads TGCAGTGCTCGGACTTACGAGCAGTACTTC. The encoded protein is CSARTYEQYF.